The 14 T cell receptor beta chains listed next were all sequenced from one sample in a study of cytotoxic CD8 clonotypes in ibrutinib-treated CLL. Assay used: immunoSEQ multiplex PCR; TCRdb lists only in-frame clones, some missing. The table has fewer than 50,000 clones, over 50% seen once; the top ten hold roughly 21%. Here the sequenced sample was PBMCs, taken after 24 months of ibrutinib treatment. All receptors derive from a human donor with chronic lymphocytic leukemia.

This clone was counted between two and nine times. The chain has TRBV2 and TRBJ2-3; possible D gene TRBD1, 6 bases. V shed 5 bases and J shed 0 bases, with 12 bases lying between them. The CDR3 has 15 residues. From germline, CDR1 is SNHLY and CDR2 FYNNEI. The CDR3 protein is CASSPDRTSTDTQYF. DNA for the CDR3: TGTGCCAGCAGTCCTGACAGGACGAGCACAGATACGCAGTATTTT.

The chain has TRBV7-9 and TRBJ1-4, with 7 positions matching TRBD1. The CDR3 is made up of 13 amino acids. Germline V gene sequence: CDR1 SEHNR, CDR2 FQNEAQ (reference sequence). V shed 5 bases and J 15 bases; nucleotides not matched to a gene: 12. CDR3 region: CASSAPTGNSVFF. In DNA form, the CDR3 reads TGTGCCAGCAGCGCCCCGACAGGGAATTCGGTGTTTTTT.

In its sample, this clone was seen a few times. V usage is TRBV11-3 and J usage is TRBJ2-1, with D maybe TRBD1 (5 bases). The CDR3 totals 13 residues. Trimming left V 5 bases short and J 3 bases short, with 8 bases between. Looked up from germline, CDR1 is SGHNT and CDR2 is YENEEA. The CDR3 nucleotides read TGTGCCAGCAGCCCCAGGGACTACAATGAGCAGTTCTTC. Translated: CASSPRDYNEQFF.

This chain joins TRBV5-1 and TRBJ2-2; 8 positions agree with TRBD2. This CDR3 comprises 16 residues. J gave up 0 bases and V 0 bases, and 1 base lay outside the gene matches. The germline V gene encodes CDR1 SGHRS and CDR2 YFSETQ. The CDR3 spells CASSLGTSPNTGELFF. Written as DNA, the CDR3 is TGCGCCAGCAGCTTGGGGACTAGCCCGAACACCGGGGAGCTGTTTTTT.

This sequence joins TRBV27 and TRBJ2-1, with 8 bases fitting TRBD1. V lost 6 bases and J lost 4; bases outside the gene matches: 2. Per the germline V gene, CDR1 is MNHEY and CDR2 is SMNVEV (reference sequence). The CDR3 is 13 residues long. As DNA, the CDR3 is TGTGCCAGCAGAAGGGACAGGTACAATGAGCAGTTCTTC. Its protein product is CASRRDRYNEQFF.

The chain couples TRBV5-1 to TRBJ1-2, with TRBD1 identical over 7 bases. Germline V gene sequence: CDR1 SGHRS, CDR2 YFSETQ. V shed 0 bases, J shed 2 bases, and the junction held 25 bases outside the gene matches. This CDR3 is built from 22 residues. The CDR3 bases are TGCGCCAGCAGCTTGGGGGGACAGATCCCACCTGATTGGGATTTACTCAACTATGGCTACACCTTC. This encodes CASSLGGQIPPDWDLLNYGYTF. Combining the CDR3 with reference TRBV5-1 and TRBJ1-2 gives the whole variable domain KAGVTQTPRYLIKTRGQQVTLSCSPISGHRSVSWYQQTPGQGLQFLFEYFSETQRNKGNFPGRFSGRQFSNSRSEMNVSTLELGDSALYLCASSLGGQIPPDWDLLNYGYTFGSGTRLTVV.

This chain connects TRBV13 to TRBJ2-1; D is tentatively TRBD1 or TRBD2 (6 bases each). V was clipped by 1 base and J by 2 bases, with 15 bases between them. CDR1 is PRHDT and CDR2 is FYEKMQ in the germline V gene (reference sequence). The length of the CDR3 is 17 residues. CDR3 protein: CASSLALGGSPYNEQFF. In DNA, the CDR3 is TGTGCCAGCAGCTTAGCCTTAGGGGGGTCCCCCTACAATGAGCAGTTCTTC.

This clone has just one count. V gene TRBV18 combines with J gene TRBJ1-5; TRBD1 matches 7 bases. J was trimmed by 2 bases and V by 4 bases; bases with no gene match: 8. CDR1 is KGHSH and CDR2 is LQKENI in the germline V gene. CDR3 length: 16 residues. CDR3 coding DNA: TGTGCCAGCTCACTTCCAGGGGGAAAGGGCAATCAGCCCCAGCATTTT. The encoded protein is CASSLPGGKGNQPQHF.

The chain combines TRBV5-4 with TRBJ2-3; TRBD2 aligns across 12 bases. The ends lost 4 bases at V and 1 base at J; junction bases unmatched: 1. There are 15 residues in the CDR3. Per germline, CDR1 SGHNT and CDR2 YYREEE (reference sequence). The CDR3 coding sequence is TGTGCCAGCAGCCGGACTAGCGGGGGCACAGATACGCAGTATTTT. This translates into CASSRTSGGTDTQYF.

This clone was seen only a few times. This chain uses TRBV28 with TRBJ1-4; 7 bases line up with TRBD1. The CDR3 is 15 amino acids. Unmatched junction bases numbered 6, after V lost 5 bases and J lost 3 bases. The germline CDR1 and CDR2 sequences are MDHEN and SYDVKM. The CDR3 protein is CASSRRTGSNEKLFF. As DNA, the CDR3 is TGTGCCAGCAGTCGCCGGACAGGATCTAATGAAAAACTGTTTTTT.

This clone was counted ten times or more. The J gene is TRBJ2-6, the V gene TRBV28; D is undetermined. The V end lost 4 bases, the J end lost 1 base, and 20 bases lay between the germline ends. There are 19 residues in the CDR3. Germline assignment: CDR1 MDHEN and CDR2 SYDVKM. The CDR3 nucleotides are TGTGCCAGCAGTTCATCCACCCACCCCAAATCTTCTGGGGCCAACGTCCTGACTTTC. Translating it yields CASSSSTHPKSSGANVLTF.

The CDR3 region is CASSLSLRGGAGNYEQYF. The CDR3 region has the DNA TGTGCCAGCAGCTTATCCTTAAGGGGGGGAGCGGGGAATTACGAGCAGTACTTC. The gene calls are TRBV11-2 and TRBJ2-7; possibly TRBD2 for D (7 bases). V was trimmed by 2 bases and J by 4 bases, leaving 24 bases between them. The germline CDR1 and CDR2 sequences are SGHAT and FQNNGV. The CDR3 is 18 amino acids.

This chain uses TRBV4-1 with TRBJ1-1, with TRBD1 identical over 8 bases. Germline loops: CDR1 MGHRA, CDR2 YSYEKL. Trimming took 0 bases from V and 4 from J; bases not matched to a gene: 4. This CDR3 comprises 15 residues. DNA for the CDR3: TGCGCCAGCAGCCAAGAGAACAGGGGGACCACTGAAGCTTTCTTT. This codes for CASSQENRGTTEAFF.

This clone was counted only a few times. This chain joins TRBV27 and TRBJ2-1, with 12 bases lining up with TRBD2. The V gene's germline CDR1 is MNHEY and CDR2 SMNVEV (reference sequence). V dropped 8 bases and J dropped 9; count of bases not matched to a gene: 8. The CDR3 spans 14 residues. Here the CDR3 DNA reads TGTGCCAGCTTAGGACTAGCGGGAACAGGTGAGCAGTTCTTC. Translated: CASLGLAGTGEQFF.